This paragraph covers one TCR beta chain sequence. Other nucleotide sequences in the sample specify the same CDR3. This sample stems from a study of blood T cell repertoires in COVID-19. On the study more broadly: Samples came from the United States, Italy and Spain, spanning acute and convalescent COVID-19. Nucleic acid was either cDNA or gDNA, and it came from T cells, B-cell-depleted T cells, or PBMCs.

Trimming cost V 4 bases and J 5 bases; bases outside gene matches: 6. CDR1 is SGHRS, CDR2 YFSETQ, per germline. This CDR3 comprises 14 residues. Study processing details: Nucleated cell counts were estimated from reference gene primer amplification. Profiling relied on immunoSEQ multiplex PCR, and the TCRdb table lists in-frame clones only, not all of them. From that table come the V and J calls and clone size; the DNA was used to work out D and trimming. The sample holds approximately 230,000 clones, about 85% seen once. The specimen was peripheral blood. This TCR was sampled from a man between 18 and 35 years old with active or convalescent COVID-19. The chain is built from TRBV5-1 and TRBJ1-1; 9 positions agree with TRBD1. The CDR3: CASSLGTGTTEAFF. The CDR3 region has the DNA TGCGCCAGCAGCCTCGGGACAGGGACTACTGAAGCTTTCTTT.